This T cell receptor (beta chain) is drawn from a study of blood T cell repertoires in COVID-19. Study in general: Spain, Italy and the United States supplied samples that represented acute and convalescent COVID-19. T cells, B-cell-depleted T cells, or PBMCs provided the cDNA or gDNA that served as material.

Assay: immunoSEQ multiplex PCR; the TCRdb copy retains only in-frame clones and omits some. The repertoire holds tens of thousands of clones, with about three quarters as singletons. Sample: peripheral blood. This sequence was found in a man younger than 40 with COVID-19, enrolled during active disease.

CDR3 sequence: CASSVAGSKAGELFF. The CDR3 coding sequence is TGTGCCAGCAGCGTAGCGGGTAGCAAGGCCGGGGAGCTGTTTTTT. The V call is TRBV9, the J call TRBJ2-2; D is uncertain. The CDR3 covers 15 residues. The germline V gene has CDR1 SGDLS and CDR2 YYNGEE. Trimming took off 0 bases at V and 6 bases at J, with 12 bases between the two ends.